This T cell receptor (beta chain) originates from a study of regulatory T cells in long-lasting Graves disease. Time point indicated: newly diagnosed GD, antithyroid drugs for less than 3 months. The TCR library used RNA extracted from PBMCs. Construction of TCR beta libraries relied on iRepertoire HTBI primers and on Arm-PCR targeting CDR3 regions. TCRdb ran MiXCR on the multiplex PCR reads and lists one entry per CDR3 protein. The table includes roughly 520,000 distinct CDR3 sequences, around 12% detected once. The CDR3 extends over 13 amino acids. With 4 bases removed from V and 5 bases from J, the gap between germline ends came to 10 bases. Germline CDR1 and CDR2: LNHDA and SQIVND (reference sequence). These data were also filed under a second study, of T cells in Graves' hyperthyroidism and ophthalmopathy.

The rearrangement links TRBV19 to TRBJ2-3; D is ambiguous. The material sequenced was peripheral blood mononuclear cells (PBMCs), taken at new diagnosis, from a patient treated with antithyroid drugs. The receptor was isolated from a woman in her 30s with Graves disease. Written as DNA, the CDR3 is TGTGCCAGTAGTAACCGTAACGGAGATACGCAGTATTTT. Encoded protein: CASSNRNGDTQYF.